Given below is one T cell receptor beta chain in context. Its antigen is not known. The data derive from a study of T cell responses to AZD1222 COVID-19 vaccine. General study results and limits: Vaccination with two AZD1222 doses was followed by a rise in Spike-specific TCR breadth and depth. None of the repertoires were sampled until the peak T cell response had passed.

Here immunoSEQ multiplex PCR was the method, and the copy in TCRdb shows in-frame clones only, minus some. The sample shows about 180,000 clones, 85% to 95% of them seen only once. The sequence derives from an adult who received the AZD1222 COVID-19 vaccine. The sample consisted of peripheral blood, taken 28 days after the second AZD1222 dose.

The CDR3 sequence: CASSSGLGLYNEQFF. The CDR3 DNA sequence: TGTGCCAGCAGCTCCGGACTAGGTCTATACAATGAGCAGTTCTTC. The rearrangement uses TRBV11-3 and TRBJ2-1; TRBD2 agrees at 7 bases. Germline lookup yields CDR1 SGHNT and CDR2 YENEEA. The CDR3 contains 15 residues. V was clipped by 4 bases and J by 4 bases; unmatched bases: 7.